Listed here are 25 T cell receptor beta chains from one sample, sequenced in a study of T cells after posttransplantation cyclophosphamide. Some clones are missing from TCRdb's copy, which holds only in-frame ones; the method was immunoSEQ multiplex PCR. There are approximately 39,000 clones in the sample, none observed a single time. The sequenced material came from PBMCs. The receptors were sampled from a man aged 50-59 years in good health, CMV-negative, and a related stem cell transplant donor.

There are many counts of this clone. The rearrangement uses TRBV6-1 and TRBJ1-2; 9 bases are shared with TRBD1. The junction had 8 bases not matched to a gene; V was cut back by 6 bases and J by 6 bases. The CDR3 is 14 residues long. Germline V gene lookup returns CDR1 MNHNS and CDR2 SASEGT. CDR3 sequence reads: CASSRTGDYHGYTF. Here the CDR3 DNA reads TGTGCCAGCAGCCGGACAGGGGATTATCATGGCTACACCTTC.

This clone was counted a few times. The V and J genes are TRBV19 and TRBJ2-3; perhaps TRBD1 as D (5 bases). Trimming took off 6 bases at V and 0 bases at J, with 10 bases between the two ends. This CDR3 comprises 14 residues. Germline CDR1 LNHDA, CDR2 SQIVND (reference sequence). Here the CDR3 reads CASSRQGSTDTQYF. The CDR3 DNA sequence: TGTGCCAGTAGCCGGCAGGGTAGCACAGATACGCAGTATTTT.

This clone was counted ten times or more. The gene calls are TRBV6-1 and TRBJ2-2; 8 bases are shared with TRBD2. The germline CDR1 and CDR2 sequences are MNHNS and SASEGT. The trim removed 5 bases at V and 5 bases at J, leaving 4 bases unmatched. This CDR3 contains 14 residues. The CDR3 coding sequence is TGTGCCAGCAGTCGGGGACTAGGAACCGGGGAGCTGTTTTTT. Protein: CASSRGLGTGELFF.

There are many counts of this clone. V gene TRBV9 combines with J gene TRBJ2-7, with D possibly TRBD2 on 6 matching bases. This CDR3 contains 16 residues. Germline lookup yields CDR1 SGDLS and CDR2 YYNGEE. V gave up 4 bases and J gave up 0 bases, with 17 bases separating them. The CDR3 sequence is CASSLWGDVSSYEQYF. CDR3 sequence (DNA): TGTGCCAGCAGCCTCTGGGGGGACGTAAGCTCCTACGAGCAGTACTTC.

This clone was recorded at least ten times. The chain recombines TRBV19 with TRBJ1-5, with D perhaps matching TRBD1 (6 bases). The CDR3 covers 16 residues. The germline V gene encodes CDR1 LNHDA and CDR2 SQIVND (reference sequence). V lost 5 bases and J 0 bases, leaving 14 bases between the germline ends. The CDR3 region has the DNA TGTGCCAGTAGTCCTCCACAGGGAACTAGCAATCAGCCCCAGCATTTT. This gives the protein CASSPPQGTSNQPQHF.

This clone has a count of ten or more. The chain links TRBV5-6 to TRBJ1-1; 11 bases align to TRBD1. CDR1 is SGHDT and CDR2 is YYEEEE in the germline V gene. With V trimmed by 7 bases and J by 7 bases, 15 bases remained unmatched. The CDR3 runs 16 residues. The CDR3 spells CASLSWTGGFVGEAFF. Here the CDR3 DNA reads TGTGCCAGCTTATCCTGGACAGGGGGCTTTGTGGGTGAAGCTTTCTTT.

This clone was observed at least ten times. This chain joins TRBV5-3 and TRBJ2-3; 9 nucleotides align to TRBD2. TRBV5-3 is an ORF; its function is uncertain. Germline trimming cut 4 bases from V and 5 bases from J; bases unmatched to any gene: 17. This CDR3 comprises 18 residues. The CDR3 spells CARSTPEPSGARGDTQYF. In DNA form, the CDR3 reads TGTGCCAGAAGCACCCCCGAACCTAGCGGGGCTAGGGGAGATACGCAGTATTTT.

This clone was picked up many times. The chain joins TRBV4-3 to TRBJ2-2; no reliable D call. CDR1 and CDR2 from the germline V gene are LGHNA and YSLEER. The CDR3 totals 15 residues. V was trimmed by 1 base and J by 0 bases, leaving 6 bases between them. CDR3 region: CASSQGQANTGELFF. CDR3 coding DNA: TGCGCCAGCAGCCAAGGACAAGCGAACACCGGGGAGCTGTTTTTT.

The rearrangement links TRBV9 to TRBJ2-1; 10 bases fit TRBD1. With 4 bases clipped from V and 9 bases from J, the junction kept 10 bases outside the gene matches. The CDR3 covers 15 residues. Germline loops: CDR1 SGDLS, CDR2 YYNGEE. CDR3 residues: CASSSRDRGFIEQFF. CDR3 DNA: TGTGCCAGCAGCTCCCGGGACAGGGGTTTCATTGAGCAGTTCTTC.

This clone was recorded at least ten times. J is TRBJ1-2 and V is TRBV11-2, with TRBD1 as a possible D gene (6 bases). The CDR3 runs 15 residues. Germline V lookup: CDR1 SGHAT, CDR2 FQNNGV. V was cut by 1 base and J by 8 bases, with 17 bases left in between. CDR3 DNA: TGTGCCAGCAGCTTAGCTCCCCACCCCAGGGGCGGCTACACCTTC. The encoded protein is CASSLAPHPRGGYTF.

This clone was detected ten times or more. V gene TRBV25-1 combines with J gene TRBJ2-3, with a tentative D call TRBD2 (6 bases). Germline CDR1 and CDR2: MGHDK and SYGVNS. CDR3 length equals 15 residues. Trimming stripped 3 bases from V and 3 bases from J, with 13 bases between. The CDR3 protein is CASSDSGDLTDTQYF. The CDR3 region has the DNA TGTGCCAGCAGTGATTCCGGGGACTTGACAGATACGCAGTATTTT.

This clone was detected many times. The chain recombines TRBV5-6 with TRBJ1-2; 7 bases map to TRBD1. Losses at the gene ends were 3 bases for V and 6 bases for J; bases not matched to a gene: 8. CDR3 length: 14 amino acids. Germline V CDR1 and CDR2: SGHDT, YYEEEE. The DNA of the CDR3 is TGTGCCAGCAGCTCACAGGGGCTAGAGAATGGCTACACCTTC. Translated, it gives CASSSQGLENGYTF.

This clone was detected many times. The chain couples TRBV2 to TRBJ2-7; D is perhaps TRBD2 (5 bases). CDR1 and CDR2 (germline): SNHLY, FYNNEI. CDR3 length: 10 residues. The germline V and J ends were trimmed by 6 bases and 7 bases, with 7 bases remaining between them. CDR3 amino acids: CASSSGEQYF. The CDR3 DNA reads TGTGCCAGCAGCTCGGGGGAGCAGTACTTC.

This clone came up a few times. The chain recombines TRBV9 with TRBJ2-7, with 12 bases that match TRBD2. This CDR3 comprises 15 residues. The ends lost 5 bases at V and 4 bases at J; junction bases unmatched: 7. CDR1 and CDR2 (germline): SGDLS, YYNGEE. CDR3 loop: CASSSSGGGRYEQYF. In DNA, the CDR3 is TGTGCCAGCAGTTCTAGCGGGGGGGGGCGTTACGAGCAGTACTTC.

This clone was counted between two and nine times. The chain combines TRBV18 with TRBJ2-1, with 12 bases aligning to TRBD2. Germline lookup yields CDR1 KGHSH and CDR2 LQKENI. The length of the CDR3 is 15 residues. With V trimmed by 3 bases and J by 5 bases, 2 bases remained unmatched. The CDR3 nucleotides read TGTGCCAGCTCACCGGGACTAGCGGGCCACAATGAGCAGTTCTTC. Translating gives CASSPGLAGHNEQFF.

There are many counts of this clone. Compared with germline, one end of the junction differs, possibly owing to a read error. The V gene is TRBV7-7, the J gene TRBJ2-5; unclear D gene. CDR3 length: 13 amino acids. Germline V gene data show CDR1 as SSHAT and CDR2 as FNYEAQ (reference sequence). The CDR3 nucleotides are TGTGCTAGCAGCTTACACAGCCAAGAGACCCAGTACTTC. Translation: CASSLHSQETQYF. The full variable domain, its missing parts supplied by reference TRBV7-7 and TRBJ2-5, is GAGVSQSPRYKVTKRGQDVTLRCDPISSHATLYWYQQALGQGPEFLTYFNYEAQPDKSGLPSDRFSAERPEGSISTLTIQRTEQRDSAMYRCASSLHSQETQYFGPGTRLLVL.

The chain joins TRBV14 to TRBJ1-2, with 9 nucleotides matching TRBD1. Per the germline V gene, CDR1 is SGHDN and CDR2 is FVKESK. The CDR3 has 14 amino acids. With V trimmed by 4 bases and J by 3 bases, 3 bases remained unmatched. The CDR3 reads CASSRDRGYYGYTF. The CDR3 nucleotides read TGTGCCAGCAGCCGAGACAGGGGGTACTATGGCTACACCTTC.

This clone was observed many times. V usage is TRBV7-3 and J usage is TRBJ2-2; 9 bases map to TRBD1. Germline V gene sequence: CDR1 SGHTA, CDR2 FQGTGA. The CDR3 runs 15 residues. V shed 6 bases, J shed 0 bases, and the junction held 2 bases outside the gene matches. In DNA form, the CDR3 reads TGTGCCAGCAGAAGGACAGGGGCGAACACCGGGGAGCTGTTTTTT. Its protein product is CASRRTGANTGELFF.

This clone was seen repeatedly, ten times or more. The chain couples TRBV12-5 to TRBJ2-2; TRBD1 matches 7 bases. J gave up 5 bases and V 4 bases, and 4 bases lay outside the gene matches. CDR3 length: 14 amino acids. Per the germline V gene, CDR1 is LGHNT and CDR2 is FRNRAP. The CDR3 spells CASGSQQGTGELFF. The CDR3 DNA follows: TGTGCTAGTGGTTCTCAACAGGGGACCGGGGAGCTGTTTTTT.

This clone has ten or more counts. The V and J genes are TRBV11-3 and TRBJ1-1, with D unclear. The CDR3 sequence is 13 residues long. Germline assignment: CDR1 SGHNT and CDR2 YENEEA. V was cut by 0 bases and J by 5 bases, with 7 bases left in between. CDR3 sequence reads: CASSLDRGTEAFF. For the CDR3, the DNA is TGTGCCAGCAGCTTAGATCGAGGGACTGAAGCTTTCTTT.

Many counts were recorded for this clone. The V gene is TRBV7-9, the J gene TRBJ2-5; D remains ambiguous. With 5 bases removed from V and 5 bases from J, the gap between germline ends came to 6 bases. The CDR3 covers 11 residues. Germline V gives CDR1 SEHNR, CDR2 FQNEAQ (reference sequence). This CDR3 is CASSPQETQYF. The CDR3 DNA reads TGTGCCAGCAGCCCCCAGGAGACCCAGTACTTC. Supplemented by reference TRBV7-9 and TRBJ2-5, the full variable domain reads DTGVSQNPRHKITKRGQNVTFRCDPISEHNRLYWYRQTLGQGPEFLTYFQNEAQLEKSRLLSDRFSAERPKGSFSTLEIQRTEQGDSAMYLCASSPQETQYFGPGTRLLVL.

In its sample, this clone was seen many times. The V and J genes are TRBV6-6 and TRBJ1-1; no clear D. The CDR3 is made up of 14 amino acids. CDR1 MNHNY and CDR2 SVGAGI come from the germline V gene (reference sequence). V was cut by 3 bases and J by 4 bases, with 12 bases left in between. This chain's CDR3 is CASSYSGLGTEAFF. Here the CDR3 DNA reads TGTGCCAGCAGTTATAGCGGGTTGGGCACTGAAGCTTTCTTT.

To note about this clone: One end of the junction varies from germline; a read error may be responsible. J is TRBJ2-7 and V is TRBV10-3, with D perhaps TRBD2 (5 bases). CDR1 and CDR2 from the germline V gene are ENHRY and SYGVKD. CDR3 length: 13 residues. CDR3 region: CASSYGVLHEQYF. CDR3 bases: TGTGCCAGCAGTTACGGGGTACTCCACGAGCAGTACTTC.

This clone has at least ten counts. CDR3 in amino acids: CASSLGSSGGRYNEQFF. In DNA form, the CDR3 reads TGCGCCAGCAGCTTGGGATCTAGTGGCGGGAGGTACAATGAGCAGTTCTTC. The chain employs TRBV5-1 and TRBJ2-1; 8 nucleotides align to TRBD2. Germline assignment: CDR1 SGHRS and CDR2 YFSETQ. This CDR3 has 17 residues. The ends lost 0 bases at V and 4 bases at J; junction bases unmatched: 9.

This clone came up many times. The chain employs TRBV7-8 and TRBJ1-2; 10 nucleotides align to TRBD1. The trim removed 4 bases at V and 2 bases at J, leaving 7 bases unmatched. The CDR3 extends over 16 amino acids. Per the germline V gene, CDR1 is SGHVS and CDR2 is FQNEAQ. In DNA, the CDR3 is TGTGCCAGCAGCTGGGGACAGGGGATACGGAACTATGGCTACACCTTC. Protein product: CASSWGQGIRNYGYTF.